A selection of T cell receptor beta chains follows, all from one sample in a study of response to subunit inactivated influenza vaccine. MiXCR, applied by TCRdb to the RT-PCR reads, yields one record per CDR3 protein. The sample contains 500,000 to 600,000 distinct CDR3 sequences, 11% of which appear only once. A further study also used this sample, focusing on T cells expressing NK-cell markers.

Material: PBMCs from blood, obtained on the day of vaccination. The receptors come from a man aged 45 to 65 who received an inactivated influenza vaccine. The CDR3 runs from the conserved cysteine through the conserved F or W. A D gene is named only where the DNA matches it firmly. Clone size, where shown, is once, few, many, or a class for clones that have expanded.

len	abundance	v_gene	d_gene	j_gene	CDR3aa	CDR3nt
13	.	TRBV20-1	.	TRBJ2-7	CSARDGRDTEQYF	TGCAGTGCTAGAGATGGGCGGGACACCGAGCAGTACTTC
16	.	TRBV5-6	.	TRBJ2-7	CASLSSRGSPLWEQYF	TGTGCCAGCCTTTCCAGCAGGGGCAGCCCCTTGTGGGAGCAGTACTTC
16	few	TRBV10-3	TRBD2	TRBJ2-3	CAISLTSGGRTDTQYF	TGTGCCATCAGTCTTACTAGCGGGGGACGCACAGATACGCAGTATTTT
13	many	TRBV12-3/TRBV12-4	.	TRBJ1-2	CASRPGRDHGYTF	TGTGCCAGCAGGCCCGGACGGGACCATGGCTACACCTTC
15	many	TRBV12-3/TRBV12-4	TRBD2	TRBJ2-3	CASSLSGGSTDTQYF	TGTGCCAGCAGTTTAAGCGGGGGGAGCACAGATACGCAGTATTTT
16	few	TRBV7-9	.	TRBJ2-7	CASSSSRNRRNYEQYF	TGTGCCAGCAGCTCCAGTCGAAACAGACGCAACTACGAGCAGTACTTC
15	.	TRBV7-9	.	TRBJ1-4	CASSRSLNRPEKLFF	TGTGCCAGCAGCCGGTCCTTGAATAGGCCGGAAAAACTGTTTTTT
13	.	TRBV7-2	.	TRBJ2-7	CASRAGRSYEQYF	TGTGCCAGCAGGGCAGGTCGCTCTTACGAGCAGTACTTC
12	.	TRBV6-5	TRBD1	TRBJ2-7	CASRIGTVEQYF	TGTGCCAGCAGGATTGGGACAGTTGAGCAGTACTTC
15	.	TRBV5-1	.	TRBJ2-5	CASSLGVVPQETQYF	TGCGCCAGCAGCTTGGGAGTCGTACCCCAAGAGACCCAGTACTTC
18	.	TRBV6-5	TRBD2	TRBJ2-3	CASSSAGTSGGDTDTQYF	TGTGCCAGCAGTTCCGCCGGGACTAGCGGGGGGGATACAGATACGCAGTATTTT
14	few	TRBV9	.	TRBJ1-1	CASSVAGVNTEAFF	TGTGCCAGCAGCGTAGCTGGGGTGAACACTGAAGCTTTCTTT
15	.	TRBV10-3	.	TRBJ2-2	CATTHESANTGELFF	TGTGCCACCACTCACGAGTCCGCGAACACCGGGGAGCTGTTTTTT
12	few	TRBV7-9	.	TRBJ1-1	CASSLSASGAFF	TGTGCCAGCAGCTTATCGGCCTCTGGAGCTTTCTTT
13	few	TRBV5-1	.	TRBJ1-4	CASSSSRGEKLFF	TGCGCCAGCAGCTCCAGCCGGGGTGAAAAACTGTTTTTT
16	.	TRBV5-6	.	TRBJ2-7	CASSPNPGISSYEQYF	TGTGCCAGCAGCCCGAATCCCGGGATTAGCTCCTACGAGCAGTACTTC
16	few	TRBV7-9	.	TRBJ2-7	CASSFDILSGRYEQYF	TGTGCCAGCAGCTTCGACATTCTGTCAGGGCGGTACGAGCAGTACTTC
10	few	TRBV6-5	.	TRBJ2-7	CARKGGEQYF	TGTGCCAGAAAGGGGGGGGAGCAGTACTTC
14	few	TRBV20-1	.	TRBJ1-1	CSAPRPGQNTEAFF	TGCAGTGCTCCCCGACCGGGACAGAACACTGAAGCTTTCTTT
16	.	TRBV20-1	TRBD2	TRBJ2-3	CSARAPTSGWADTQYF	TGCAGTGCTAGAGCACCGACTAGCGGGTGGGCAGATACGCAGTATTTT
13	.	TRBV6-1	.	TRBJ2-2	CASTGVPFGELFF	TGTGCCAGCACCGGGGTACCATTCGGGGAGCTGTTTTTT
15	once	TRBV4-1	.	TRBJ1-4	CASSQEEGTNEELFF	TGCGCCAGCAGCCAAGAGGAAGGGACTAATGAAGAACTGTTTTTT
14	few	TRBV7-8	TRBD1	TRBJ1-4	CASSLGDREAKLFF	TGTGCCAGCAGCTTAGGGGACAGGGAGGCAAAACTGTTTTTT
14	.	TRBV10-3	TRBD1	TRBJ2-7	CAISRQGGTYEQYF	TGTGCCATCAGTAGACAGGGGGGTACGTACGAGCAGTACTTC
12	.	TRBV6-2/TRBV6-3	.	TRBJ2-3	CASSRPWDTQYF	TGTGCCAGCAGCCGCCCATGGGATACGCAGTATTTT
13	few	TRBV5-1	.	TRBJ1-2	CASSPSLSYGYTF	TGCGCCAGCAGCCCCAGTCTTTCCTATGGCTACACCTTC